These 5 T cell receptor beta chains were sequenced from one sample in a study of blood T cells in healthy people across ages (dated by TCRdb to between 2015 and 2016). To prepare the library, 5' RACE was applied. The instrument given in TCRdb is Illumina HiSeq 2500. A second PCR of roughly 7 to 11 cycles was performed with a sample-barcoded 5' primer and a J-beta primer mix. TCRdb cleaned the public reads at Q25 with fastp, built clones with MiXCR and kept in-frame beta chains. Identical CDR3 protein sequences are pooled into one entry, listed with their most common genes and DNA. This sample comprises over 1,500,000 distinct CDR3 sequences, around half of them detected only once. Roughly 2% of the sample belongs to the ten largest clones. Input material: blood. Receptors were obtained from a woman aged 35 to 49 in good health.

The chain links TRBV29-1 to TRBJ1-2; maybe TRBD1 (6 bases). In germline, CDR1 is SQVTM, CDR2 ANQGSEA. The CDR3 consists of 12 residues. The V and J ends lost 6 bases and 2 bases respectively, with 10 bases between them. The CDR3 sequence is CSVKRGNYGYTF. The CDR3 DNA sequence: TGCAGCGTGAAAAGGGGGAACTATGGCTACACCTTC.

This clonotype has only one observation. The chain is built from TRBV20-1 and TRBJ2-1; D ambiguous. The V end was cut by 0 bases, the J end by 0 bases, with 12 bases between. CDR3 size: 16 residues. The V gene's germline CDR1 is DFQATT and CDR2 SNEGSKA (reference sequence). The CDR3 loop is CSARDGSRSSYNEQFF. Here the CDR3 DNA reads TGCAGTGCTAGAGACGGAAGCAGGAGCTCCTACAATGAGCAGTTCTTC.

The chain is built from TRBV29-1 and TRBJ2-7, with 9 bases matching TRBD1. The CDR3 is 13 amino acids. The germline V gene has CDR1 SQVTM and CDR2 ANQGSEA. Trimming took 1 base from V and 6 from J; bases not matched to a gene: 4. This CDR3 reads CSVEAGQGAEQYF. For the CDR3, the DNA is TGCAGCGTTGAAGCGGGACAGGGAGCCGAGCAGTACTTC.

The chain recombines TRBV28 with TRBJ2-7, with D perhaps matching TRBD1 (6 bases). V gave up 6 bases and J gave up 3 bases, with 18 bases separating them. CDR1 MDHEN and CDR2 SYDVKM come from the germline V gene. The CDR3 spans 15 residues. As DNA, the CDR3 is TGTGCCAGCAGGCCGGGACAAGAAAACTTCTACGAGCAGTACTTC. Encoded protein: CASRPGQENFYEQYF.

This clonotype was observed a handful of times. The chain combines TRBV24-1 with TRBJ2-5; D is unclear. Trimming cost V 9 bases and J 5 bases, with 15 bases left between them. Germline-derived CDR1 and CDR2 are KGHDR and SFDVKD. This CDR3 has 13 residues. DNA of the CDR3: TGTGCCACCTCCTTGCGTAGTGGGGAGACCCAGTACTTC. This encodes CATSLRSGETQYF.